The 30 T cell receptor beta chains reported below all come from one sample, sequenced in a study of blood T cell repertoires in COVID-19. Sequencing used immunoSEQ multiplex PCR; TCRdb keeps in-frame clones, though not all of them. The data hold roughly 15,000 clones, with 76% observed a single time. The sample was peripheral blood. All receptors derive from a man aged 70-80 years with active or convalescent COVID-19.

This chain joins TRBV5-1 and TRBJ2-7, with 10 bases matching TRBD1. This CDR3 is built from 17 residues. Germline V gene sequence: CDR1 SGHRS, CDR2 YFSETQ. V lost 0 bases, J lost 4 bases, and 10 bases stayed unmatched. CDR3: CASSLASSGQGTYEQYF. CDR3 DNA: TGCGCCAGCAGCTTGGCCTCCTCGGGACAGGGGACGTACGAGCAGTACTTC.

CDR3 in amino acids: CASSGTGAVDTEAFF. Here the CDR3 DNA reads TGTGCCAGCAGCGGGACAGGGGCGGTCGACACTGAAGCTTTCTTT. The rearrangement joins TRBV7-9 to TRBJ1-1, with 10 nucleotides matching TRBD1. V gave up 5 bases and J gave up 3 bases; unmatched junction bases: 6. Germline V gene sequence: CDR1 SEHNR, CDR2 FQNEAQ (reference sequence). The CDR3 spans 15 residues.

This chain uses TRBV2 with TRBJ2-7; D not certain. Trimming left V 4 bases short and J 5 bases short, with 9 bases between. This CDR3 has 12 residues. Germline loops: CDR1 SNHLY, CDR2 FYNNEI. The CDR3 loop is CASSVSRDEQYF. CDR3 DNA: TGTGCCAGCAGTGTTTCTCGTGACGAGCAGTACTTC.

Points on this clone: The junction departs from germline at one end; a sequencing error may be responsible. This chain uses TRBV4-2 with TRBJ1-3; weak D call: TRBD1 (5 bases). The CDR3 is 17 residues long. Germline CDR1 LGHNA, CDR2 YNFKEQ. The chain's CDR3 is CASSQESGTNSGITIYF. CDR3 DNA: TGTGCCAGCAGCCAGGAGAGCGGGACTAACTCTGGAATCACCATATATTTT.

The chain recombines TRBV2 with TRBJ1-1; unclear D gene. Per germline, CDR1 SNHLY and CDR2 FYNNEI. V was pared by 4 bases and J by 4 bases, with 10 bases between. The CDR3 runs to 13 residues. The CDR3, as DNA: TGTGCCAGCAGTGGATTCGGGGTCACTGAAGCTTTCTTT. Amino acids: CASSGFGVTEAFF.

This chain links TRBV3-1 (or the pseudogene TRBV3-2) with TRBJ2-7; D possibly corresponds to TRBD2 (5 bases). Germline V gene data show CDR1 as LGHDT and CDR2 as YNNKEL (reference sequence). V lost 0 bases and J 7 bases, leaving 7 bases between the germline ends. The CDR3 is made up of 12 amino acids. CDR3 DNA sequence: TGTGCCAGCAGCCAAGATCGGAGGGAGCAGTACTTC. This encodes CASSQDRREQYF.

The chain recombines TRBV19 with TRBJ2-5; a possible D gene is TRBD2 (6 bases). The germline V gene encodes CDR1 LNHDA and CDR2 SQIVND (reference sequence). This CDR3 spans 15 amino acids. V was trimmed by 3 bases and J by 9 bases, leaving 20 bases between them. The CDR3 bases are TGTGCCAGTAGTATTAGGTTTTCGGGAGCGGACTCCCAGTACTTC. It is translated as CASSIRFSGADSQYF.

The chain carries TRBV7-9 and TRBJ2-3; 8 positions agree with TRBD2. There are 16 residues in the CDR3. J lost 2 bases, V lost 2 bases, and 6 bases had no gene match. Germline CDR1 and CDR2: SEHNR and FQNEAQ (reference sequence). The CDR3 loop reads CASSLTLAAYTDTQYF. CDR3 nucleotide sequence: TGTGCCAGCAGCTTAACACTAGCGGCCTACACAGATACGCAGTATTTT.

About this clone itself: One end of the junction does not line up with germline, which may come from a read error. The chain is built from TRBV7-7 and TRBJ2-3; TRBD2 aligns across 9 bases. The CDR3 loop spans 16 amino acids. The germline V gene encodes CDR1 SSHAT and CDR2 FNYEAQ (reference sequence). The CDR3 is CASSRVAGGPPDTQYF. DNA for the CDR3: TGTGCTAGCAGTAGGGTTGCGGGGGGGCCTCCAGATACGCAGTATTTT.

The rearrangement uses TRBV6-6 and TRBJ2-5; D is ambiguous. Germline CDR1 MNHNY, CDR2 SVGAGI (reference sequence). The CDR3 extends over 14 amino acids. Trimming shortened V by 2 bases and J by 1 base, and 8 bases separated the two germline ends. The CDR3 bases are TGTGCCAGCAGTTACGGGCCTACCCAAGAGACCCAGTACTTC. Its translation: CASSYGPTQETQYF.

The chain combines TRBV7-9 with TRBJ1-2; D gene uncertain. Looked up from germline, CDR1 is SEHNR and CDR2 is FQNEAQ (reference sequence). The V end was cut by 6 bases, the J end by 4 bases, with 12 bases between. The CDR3 is 13 residues long. CDR3 in amino acids: CASRAGGLYGYTF. CDR3 DNA: TGTGCCAGCAGAGCGGGAGGACTCTATGGCTACACCTTC. Filled out from reference TRBV7-9 and TRBJ1-2, the complete variable domain reads DTGVSQNPRHKITKRGQNVTFRCDPISEHNRLYWYRQTLGQGPEFLTYFQNEAQLEKSRLLSDRFSAERPKGSFSTLEIQRTEQGDSAMYLCASRAGGLYGYTFGSGTRLTVV.

The V call is TRBV7-2, the J call TRBJ2-6; D is perhaps TRBD1 (5 bases). The ends were cut back, 5 bases at V and 0 bases at J, with 8 bases in the middle. This CDR3 region has 15 residues. The germline CDR1 and CDR2 sequences are SGHTA and FQGNSA. For the CDR3, the DNA is TGTGCCAGCAGCCCACAGGTCTCTGGGGCCAACGTCCTGACTTTC. Amino acids: CASSPQVSGANVLTF.

The V gene is TRBV4-2, the J gene TRBJ2-7, with TRBD1 matching 9 bases. Trimming cost V 1 base and J 1 base; bases outside gene matches: 5. Germline V CDR1 and CDR2: LGHNA, YNFKEQ. This CDR3 has 16 amino acids. The chain's CDR3 is CASSQASGQGSYEQYF. For the CDR3, the DNA is TGTGCCAGCAGCCAAGCATCCGGACAGGGGTCCTACGAGCAGTACTTC.

In its sample, this clone is medium-sized. The V and J genes are TRBV18 and TRBJ2-1, with D perhaps TRBD2 (6 bases). The CDR3 loop spans 16 amino acids. V gave up 0 bases and J gave up 5 bases, with 14 bases separating them. Germline values: CDR1 KGHSH, CDR2 LQKENI. This CDR3 reads CASSPPGAGLHNEQFF. The CDR3 DNA reads TGTGCCAGCTCACCACCTGGCGCGGGACTCCACAATGAGCAGTTCTTC.

This chain connects TRBV19 to TRBJ1-5; tentatively, D is TRBD1 (6 bases). V gave up 5 bases and J gave up 3 bases, with 11 bases separating them. Germline CDR1 is LNHDA and CDR2 is SQIVND (reference sequence). The CDR3 contains 14 residues. This CDR3 reads CASSLQGYNQPQHF. The CDR3 DNA reads TGTGCCAGTAGTCTTCAGGGGTACAATCAGCCCCAGCATTTT. The variable domain in full, completed from reference TRBV19 and TRBJ1-5, reads DGGITQSPKYLFRKEGQNVTLSCEQNLNHDAMYWYRQDPGQGLRLIYYSQIVNDFQKGDIAEGYSVSREKKESFPLTVTSAQKNPTAFYLCASSLQGYNQPQHFGDGTRLSIL.

This chain uses TRBV6-2 or TRBV6-3 with TRBJ1-2; maybe TRBD1 (6 bases). The V gene lost 5 bases and the J gene lost 2 bases, with 15 bases spanning the gap. The length of the CDR3 is 15 residues. Germline CDR1 and CDR2: MNHEY and SVGEGT. CDR3 nucleotide sequence: TGTGCCAGCAGTCACGGACAGACCAGGAACTATGGCTACACCTTC. Its translation is CASSHGQTRNYGYTF.

V usage is TRBV19 and J usage is TRBJ2-3, with TRBD2 matching 10 bases. J gave up 5 bases and V 5 bases, and 10 bases lay outside the gene matches. CDR1 LNHDA and CDR2 SQIVND come from the germline V gene (reference sequence). The CDR3 extends over 16 amino acids. The CDR3 loop reads CASSDTSGNLVDTQYF. The CDR3 DNA follows: TGTGCCAGTAGTGACACTAGCGGGAATTTAGTAGATACGCAGTATTTT.

This clone came up a few times. The CDR3 DNA reads as TGTGCCAGCGTCGGAGGGCCGCGTGAGCAGTTCTTC. Amino acids: CASVGGPREQFF. This sequence joins TRBV28 and TRBJ2-1; D possibly corresponds to TRBD2 (6 bases). The CDR3 runs 12 residues. V was pared by 8 bases and J by 9 bases, with 14 bases between. Germline loops: CDR1 MDHEN, CDR2 SYDVKM.

This clone was picked up a small number of times. The rearrangement uses TRBV19 and TRBJ1-5; no clear D. Germline assignment: CDR1 LNHDA and CDR2 SQIVND (reference sequence). Trimming left V 0 bases short and J 7 bases short, with 13 bases between. The CDR3 runs 15 residues. CDR3 sequence: CASSIDAGPRQPQHF. The CDR3, as DNA: TGTGCCAGTAGTATAGATGCTGGGCCTCGACAGCCCCAGCATTTT.

The chain links TRBV19 to TRBJ2-2, with 8 bases identical to TRBD2. The germline CDR1 and CDR2 sequences are LNHDA and SQIVND (reference sequence). Trimming cost V 7 bases and J 7 bases; bases outside gene matches: 8. This CDR3 comprises 14 residues. CDR3 coding DNA: TGTGCCAGTAAAGCGGGAGATTTGGGCGGGGAGCTGTTTTTT. Translation: CASKAGDLGGELFF.

The V call is TRBV11-2, the J call TRBJ2-3; D uncertain. Germline CDR1 reads SGHAT; CDR2 reads FQNNGV. This CDR3 has 11 residues. Trimming stripped 8 bases from V and 6 bases from J, with 9 bases between. CDR3 DNA: TGTGCCAGCCTAAAATCCGATACGCAGTATTTT. Translating gives CASLKSDTQYF. The complete variable domain, with remaining parts taken from reference TRBV11-2 and TRBJ2-3, reads EAGVAQSPRYKIIEKRQSVAFWCNPISGHATLYWYQQILGQGPKLLIQFQNNGVVDDSQLPKDRFSAERLKGVDSTLKIQPAKLEDSAVYLCASLKSDTQYFGPGTRLTVL.

The V and J genes are TRBV12-3 or TRBV12-4 and TRBJ1-1; D not resolved. The CDR3 runs 13 residues. V lost 3 bases and J lost 4, with 9 bases in between. The CDR3 region is CASSLYPGTEAFF. CDR3 sequence (DNA): TGTGCCAGCAGTTTGTACCCGGGCACTGAAGCTTTCTTT.

The J gene is TRBJ1-1, the V gene TRBV12-3 or TRBV12-4, with a possible D match to TRBD1 (5 bases). V lost 2 bases, J lost 1 base, and 5 bases lay in between. The CDR3 consists of 13 residues. Here the CDR3 DNA reads TGTGCCAGCAGTTTACAGGGGAACACTGAAGCTTTCTTT. Its protein is CASSLQGNTEAFF.

The chain is built from TRBV28 and TRBJ2-3; D might be TRBD2 (5 bases). V lost 5 bases to trimming and J lost 6 bases, with 21 bases between them. Germline V lookup: CDR1 MDHEN, CDR2 SYDVKM. The CDR3 loop spans 16 amino acids. The CDR3 sequence is CASSPISTTPRDTQYF. The CDR3 DNA sequence: TGTGCCAGCAGTCCCATTTCGACTACCCCCCGGGATACGCAGTATTTT.

The rearrangement joins TRBV7-2 to TRBJ1-5; a possible D gene is TRBD1 (6 bases). The CDR3 length is 14 residues. Germline CDR1 and CDR2: SGHTA and FQGNSA. The V end lost 1 base, the J end lost 5 bases, and 9 bases lay between the germline ends. CDR3 residues: CASSLGTGYQPQHF. The CDR3 DNA sequence: TGTGCCAGCAGCTTAGGAACAGGGTATCAGCCCCAGCATTTT.

This chain connects TRBV7-3 to TRBJ2-6; D gene unclear. V lost 2 bases, J lost 0 bases, and 8 bases lay in between. There are 16 residues in the CDR3. Germline assignment: CDR1 SGHTA and CDR2 FQGTGA. The CDR3 reads CASSLEPSSGANVLTF. The CDR3 DNA sequence: TGTGCCAGCAGCTTAGAGCCGAGCTCTGGGGCCAACGTCCTGACTTTC.

The J gene is TRBJ2-7, the V gene TRBV2, with 7 bases aligning to TRBD1. The CDR3 contains 13 residues. J gave up 6 bases and V 10 bases, and 12 bases lay outside the gene matches. Germline CDR1 reads SNHLY; CDR2 reads FYNNEI. This chain's CDR3 is CANQRQGGGEQYF. The CDR3 bases are TGTGCCAACCAAAGACAGGGTGGGGGCGAGCAGTACTTC. The whole variable domain, filled in from reference TRBV2 and TRBJ2-7, reads EPEVTQTPSHQVTQMGQEVILRCVPISNHLYFYWYRQILGQKVEFLVSFYNNEISEKSEIFDDQFSVERPDGSNFTLKIRSTKLEDSAMYFCANQRQGGGEQYFGPGTRLTVT.

This clone came up once. This chain uses TRBV11-2 with TRBJ2-7, with D maybe TRBD2 (7 bases). Germline assignment: CDR1 SGHAT and CDR2 FQNNGV. Trimming pared 3 bases from V and 2 bases from J, leaving 11 bases between. CDR3 length: 14 residues. CDR3 nucleotides: TGTGCCAGCAGCTTGGCGGGGGCCGCCTACGAGCAGTACTTC. This encodes CASSLAGAAYEQYF.

This chain connects TRBV3-1 (or the pseudogene TRBV3-2) to TRBJ2-7; TRBD1 agrees at 8 bases. Per germline, CDR1 LGHDT and CDR2 YNNKEL (reference sequence). V was pared by 1 base and J by 2 bases, with 7 bases of the junction left unmatched. CDR3 length: 16 amino acids. This CDR3 is CASSQADRGSAYEQYF. The CDR3 DNA sequence: TGTGCCAGCAGCCAAGCTGACAGGGGCAGTGCCTACGAGCAGTACTTC.

This sequence joins TRBV15 and TRBJ2-1; TRBD2 aligns across 11 bases. The CDR3 length is 16 residues. Germline CDR1 and CDR2: LNHNV and YYDKDF (reference sequence). Trimming cost V 0 bases and J 6 bases; bases outside gene matches: 4. The CDR3 DNA follows: TGTGCCACCAGCAGAGATCTAGCGGGGGGATCCAATGAGCAGTTCTTC. Translation gives CATSRDLAGGSNEQFF.